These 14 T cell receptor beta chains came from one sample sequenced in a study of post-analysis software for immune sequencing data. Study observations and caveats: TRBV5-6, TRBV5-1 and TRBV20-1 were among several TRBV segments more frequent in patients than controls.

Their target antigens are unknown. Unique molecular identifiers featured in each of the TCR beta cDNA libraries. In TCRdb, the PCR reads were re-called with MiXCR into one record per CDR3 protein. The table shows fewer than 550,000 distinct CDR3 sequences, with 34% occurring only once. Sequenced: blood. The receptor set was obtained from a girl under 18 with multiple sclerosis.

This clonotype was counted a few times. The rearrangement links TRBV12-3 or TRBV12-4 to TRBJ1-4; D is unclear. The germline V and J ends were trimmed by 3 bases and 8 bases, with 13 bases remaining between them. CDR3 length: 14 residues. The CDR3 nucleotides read TGTGCCAGCAGTTTCGGCCGAGGGAACGAAAAACTGTTTTTT. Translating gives CASSFGRGNEKLFF.

The CDR3, as DNA: TGTGCCACCCGACAGGGACATCTCGGTCAGCCCCAGCATTTT. Translation: CATRQGHLGQPQHF. This chain links TRBV6-6 with TRBJ1-5; 7 nucleotides align to TRBD1. The germline CDR1 and CDR2 sequences are MNHNY and SVGAGI (reference sequence). Losses at the gene ends were 10 bases for V and 6 bases for J; bases not matched to a gene: 12. The CDR3 runs 14 residues.

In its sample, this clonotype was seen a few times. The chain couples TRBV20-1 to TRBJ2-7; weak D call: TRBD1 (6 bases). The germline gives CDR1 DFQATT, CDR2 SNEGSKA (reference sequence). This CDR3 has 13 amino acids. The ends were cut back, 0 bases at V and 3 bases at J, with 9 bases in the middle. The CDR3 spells CSARDGTNYEQYF. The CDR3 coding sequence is TGCAGTGCTAGAGATGGGACAAACTACGAGCAGTACTTC.

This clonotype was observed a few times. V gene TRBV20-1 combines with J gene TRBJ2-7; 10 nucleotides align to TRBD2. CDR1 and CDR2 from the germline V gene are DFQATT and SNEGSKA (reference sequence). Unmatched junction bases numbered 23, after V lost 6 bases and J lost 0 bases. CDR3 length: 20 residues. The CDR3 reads CSAESLGNLAGDASSYEQYF. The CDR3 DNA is TGCAGTGCGGAAAGCTTAGGGAATCTAGCGGGGGACGCGAGCTCCTACGAGCAGTACTTC.

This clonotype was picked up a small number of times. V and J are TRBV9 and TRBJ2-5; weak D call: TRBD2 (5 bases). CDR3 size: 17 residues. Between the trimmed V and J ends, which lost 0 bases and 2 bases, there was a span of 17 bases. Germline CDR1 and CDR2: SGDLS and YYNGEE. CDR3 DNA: TGTGCCAGCAGCGTAGCCGGCCGTCGGGGTTTACAAGAGACCCAGTACTTC. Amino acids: CASSVAGRRGLQETQYF.

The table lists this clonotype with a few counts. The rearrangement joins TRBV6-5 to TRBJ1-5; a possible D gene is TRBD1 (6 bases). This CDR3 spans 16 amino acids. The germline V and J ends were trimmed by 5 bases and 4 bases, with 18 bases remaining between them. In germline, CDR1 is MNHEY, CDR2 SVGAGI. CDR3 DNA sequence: TGTGCCAGCAGTCAACGAGGCAGGGGAATTAATCAGCCCCAGCATTTT. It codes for CASSQRGRGINQPQHF.

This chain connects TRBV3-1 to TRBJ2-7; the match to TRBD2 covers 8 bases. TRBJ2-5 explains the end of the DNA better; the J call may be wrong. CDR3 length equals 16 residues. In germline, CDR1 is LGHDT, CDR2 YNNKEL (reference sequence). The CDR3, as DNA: TGTGCCAGCAGCCAAGAGACGAGGCGGGGGGTAGAGACCCAGTACTTC. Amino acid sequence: CASSQETRRGVETQYF.

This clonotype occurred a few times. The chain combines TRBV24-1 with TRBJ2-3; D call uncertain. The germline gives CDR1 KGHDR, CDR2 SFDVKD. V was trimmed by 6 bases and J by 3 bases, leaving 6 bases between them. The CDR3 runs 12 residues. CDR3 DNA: TGTGCCACCAGTCTCCGGACAGATACGCAGTATTTT. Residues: CATSLRTDTQYF.

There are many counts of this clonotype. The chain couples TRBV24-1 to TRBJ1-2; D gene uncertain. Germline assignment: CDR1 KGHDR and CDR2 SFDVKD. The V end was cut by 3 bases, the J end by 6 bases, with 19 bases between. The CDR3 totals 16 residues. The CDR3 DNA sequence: TGTGCCACCAGTGATGGACCCGGCACATACACGGATGGCTACACCTTC. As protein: CATSDGPGTYTDGYTF.

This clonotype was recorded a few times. The CDR3 region is CASSLDGSDGYTF. CDR3 nucleotide sequence: TGCGCCAGCAGCTTGGATGGCAGTGACGGCTACACCTTC. The chain uses TRBV5-1 and TRBJ1-2; the D is unclear. The CDR3 is 13 amino acids. Germline-derived CDR1 and CDR2 are SGHRS and YFSETQ. V was shortened by 0 bases and J by 8 bases, with 11 bases between the two germline ends.

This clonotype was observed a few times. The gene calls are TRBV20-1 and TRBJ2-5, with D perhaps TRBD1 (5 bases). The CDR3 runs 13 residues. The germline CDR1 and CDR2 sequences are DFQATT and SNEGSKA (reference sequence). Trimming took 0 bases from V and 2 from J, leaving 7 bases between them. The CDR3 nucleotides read TGCAGTGCTAGAGAGGCAGGGCAAGAGACCCAGTACTTC. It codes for CSAREAGQETQYF.

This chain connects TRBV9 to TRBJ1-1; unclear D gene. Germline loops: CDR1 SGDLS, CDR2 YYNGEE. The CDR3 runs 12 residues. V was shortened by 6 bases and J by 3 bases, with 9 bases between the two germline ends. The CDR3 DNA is TGTGCCAGCAATGAACCGGACACTGAAGCTTTCTTT. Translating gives CASNEPDTEAFF. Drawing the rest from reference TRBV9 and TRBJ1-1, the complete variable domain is DSGVTQTPKHLITATGQRVTLRCSPRSGDLSVYWYQQSLDQGLQFLIQYYNGEERAKGNILERFSAQQFPDLHSELNLSSLELGDSALYFCASNEPDTEAFFGQGTRLTVV.

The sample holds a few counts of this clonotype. CDR3 loop: CASSPPLAGEREQYF. CDR3 nucleotides: TGTGCCAGCTCACCACCACTAGCGGGGGAGCGCGAGCAGTACTTC. The chain links TRBV18 to TRBJ2-7; 11 bases align to TRBD2. With V trimmed by 0 bases and J by 6 bases, 4 bases remained unmatched. In germline, CDR1 is KGHSH, CDR2 LQKENI. CDR3 length: 15 residues.

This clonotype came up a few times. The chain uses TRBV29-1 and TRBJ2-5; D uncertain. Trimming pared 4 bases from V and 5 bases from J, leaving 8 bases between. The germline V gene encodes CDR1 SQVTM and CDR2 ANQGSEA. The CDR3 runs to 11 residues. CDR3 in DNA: TGCAGCGTTGCGGTGAAGGAGACCCAGTACTTC. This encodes CSVAVKETQYF.